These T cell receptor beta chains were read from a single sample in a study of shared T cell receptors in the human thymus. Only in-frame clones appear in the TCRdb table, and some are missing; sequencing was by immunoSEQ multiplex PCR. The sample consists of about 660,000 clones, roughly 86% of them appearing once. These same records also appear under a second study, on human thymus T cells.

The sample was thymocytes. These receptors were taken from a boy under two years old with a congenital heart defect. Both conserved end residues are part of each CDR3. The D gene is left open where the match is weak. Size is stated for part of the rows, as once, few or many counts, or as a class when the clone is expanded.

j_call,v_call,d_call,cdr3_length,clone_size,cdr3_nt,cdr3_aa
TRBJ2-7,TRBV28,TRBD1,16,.,TGTGCCAGCAGCAGGGACAGGGGGCGAACCCCCCTGGAGCAGTACTTC,CASSRDRGRTPLEQYF
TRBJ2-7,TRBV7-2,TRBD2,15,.,TGTGCCAGCAGCTCGGGGTGGACTAGAGACTACGAGCAGTACTTC,CASSSGWTRDYEQYF
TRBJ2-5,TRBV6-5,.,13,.,TGTGCCAGCGCTCCAGGGGAACAAGAGACCCAGTACTTC,CASAPGEQETQYF
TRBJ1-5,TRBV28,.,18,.,TGTGCCAGCAGTTTAAAGCCCCCTATGTCCGCTAGCAATCAGCCCCAGCATTTT,CASSLKPPMSASNQPQHF
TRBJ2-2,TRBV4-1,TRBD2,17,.,TGCGCCAGCAGCCAAGATCTGCGGGGGGGCAGTCCCGGGGAGCTGTTTTTT,CASSQDLRGGSPGELFF
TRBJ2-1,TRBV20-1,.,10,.,TGCAGTGCTCCCTGGCGGGAGCAGTTCTTC,CSAPWREQFF
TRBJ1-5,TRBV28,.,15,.,TGTGCCAGCAGTCTAACAGGGTCAAGCAATCAGCCCCAGCATTTT,CASSLTGSSNQPQHF
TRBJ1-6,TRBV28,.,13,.,TGTGCCAGCAGTTCCTCACGTGAGTCACCCCTCCACTTT,CASSSSRESPLHF
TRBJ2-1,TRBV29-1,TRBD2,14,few,TGCAGCGTTACCCCCGGACTAGCGGTCAATGAGCAGTTCTTC,CSVTPGLAVNEQFF
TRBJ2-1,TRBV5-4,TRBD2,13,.,TGTGCCATTAGCGGGGGGGCCTTAAATGAGCAGTTCTTC,CAISGGALNEQFF